What follows is one T cell receptor (beta chain) and its context. The data were taken from a study of cytomegalovirus exposure and HLA in healthy donors. 13 Jbeta primers and 60 Vbeta primers were used for the PCR. TCRdb's copy holds only in-frame clones and misses some; the assay was immunoSEQ multiplex PCR. This table holds about 160,000 clones, almost 80% found once. This cohort consisted of healthy bone marrow donors. The sequencing sample was made of PBMCs. The sequence was collected from a woman aged 45-59 years in good health and CMV-seropositive.

The CDR3 here is CASSPGAPRPTNEKLFF. CDR3 sequence (DNA): TGTGCCAGCTCACCAGGGGCGCCAAGACCAACTAATGAAAAACTGTTTTTT. The chain combines TRBV18 with TRBJ1-4; weak D call: TRBD1 (5 bases). CDR1 KGHSH and CDR2 LQKENI come from the germline V gene. The germline V and J ends were trimmed by 2 bases and 0 bases, with 13 bases remaining between them. The CDR3 covers 17 residues.